The rows below give T cell receptor beta chains drawn from one sample of a study of blood T cell repertoires in COVID-19. Profiled with immunoSEQ multiplex PCR; TCRdb holds only in-frame clones, not every one. The sample includes under 200,000 clones, approximately 88% of them seen just once. Sequencing was carried out using peripheral blood. The receptors shown here come from a woman in her sixties or seventies with acute or convalescent COVID-19. Each CDR3 is given with its conserved first and last residue. A D gene is named only where the DNA matches it firmly. The listing skips clone size in some rows; elsewhere it reads once, few, many or a size class.

v_call: TRBV3-1/TRBV3-2
d_call: TRBD2
j_call: TRBJ2-1
clone_size: -
cdr3_nt: TGTGCCAGCAGCCAAGTAACTAGCGCACGGCAGTTCTTC
cdr3_aa: CASSQVTSARQFF

v_call: TRBV5-5
d_call: TRBD1
j_call: TRBJ1-4
clone_size: -
cdr3_nt: TGTGCCAGCAGCACAGGGGGCCTAGGTGAAAAACTGTTTTTT
cdr3_aa: CASSTGGLGEKLFF

v_call: TRBV5-1
d_call: TRBD1
j_call: TRBJ2-5
clone_size: -
cdr3_nt: TGCGCCAGCAGCCAACTCAGGGGGACGCAAGAGACCCAGTACTTC
cdr3_aa: CASSQLRGTQETQYF

v_call: TRBV6-5
d_call: TRBD1
j_call: TRBJ1-5
clone_size: -
cdr3_nt: TGTGCCAGCAGAGGGGACAGTTTTCAGCCCCAGCATTTT
cdr3_aa: CASRGDSFQPQHF

v_call: TRBV19
d_call: -
j_call: TRBJ1-1
clone_size: -
cdr3_nt: TGTGCCAGTAGTCCGACCAAGGGGCAGAACACTGAAGCTTTCTTT
cdr3_aa: CASSPTKGQNTEAFF

v_call: TRBV25-1
d_call: -
j_call: TRBJ1-2
clone_size: -
cdr3_nt: TGTGCCAGCAGTCACTGGACAGCGGATGGCTACACCTTC
cdr3_aa: CASSHWTADGYTF

v_call: TRBV28
d_call: -
j_call: TRBJ1-1
clone_size: -
cdr3_nt: TGTGCCAGCAGTCTGTCGAACGGGTACACTGAAGCTTTCTTT
cdr3_aa: CASSLSNGYTEAFF

v_call: TRBV12-3/TRBV12-4
d_call: -
j_call: TRBJ2-2
clone_size: -
cdr3_nt: TGTGCCAGCAGTCTCCGGGGTACCGGGGAGCTGTTTTTT
cdr3_aa: CASSLRGTGELFF

v_call: TRBV18
d_call: -
j_call: TRBJ2-5
clone_size: -
cdr3_nt: TGTGCCAGCTCACCACAGGACAGTCAAGAGACCCAGTACTTC
cdr3_aa: CASSPQDSQETQYF

v_call: TRBV4-3
d_call: -
j_call: TRBJ2-3
clone_size: -
cdr3_nt: TGCGCCAGCAGCCAAGATGGAGGTTGGGATACGCAGTATTTT
cdr3_aa: CASSQDGGWDTQYF

v_call: TRBV3-1/TRBV3-2
d_call: TRBD1
j_call: TRBJ2-2
clone_size: -
cdr3_nt: TGTGCCAGCCTCAGTACCCTCCGGGACAGGAAGATCCAGCCGGACACCGGGGAGCTGTTTTTT
cdr3_aa: CASLSTLRDRKIQPDTGELFF

v_call: TRBV10-1
d_call: -
j_call: TRBJ2-7
clone_size: -
cdr3_nt: TGCGCCAGCAGTGAGTCCACGGACATACGGTACGAGCAGTACTTC
cdr3_aa: CASSESTDIRYEQYF

v_call: TRBV20-1
d_call: -
j_call: TRBJ1-2
clone_size: -
cdr3_nt: TGCAGTGCTAGCACAAACTATGGCTACACCTTC
cdr3_aa: CSASTNYGYTF

v_call: TRBV3-1/TRBV3-2
d_call: TRBD1
j_call: TRBJ1-5
clone_size: few
cdr3_nt: TGTGCCAGCAGCCGAGGGGGCGGTCAGCCCCAGCATTTT
cdr3_aa: CASSRGGGQPQHF

v_call: TRBV7-9
d_call: -
j_call: TRBJ1-1
clone_size: -
cdr3_nt: TGTGCCAGCAGCCCAACTGACAGATTGAACACTGAAGCTTTCTTT
cdr3_aa: CASSPTDRLNTEAFF

v_call: TRBV14
d_call: -
j_call: TRBJ2-3
clone_size: -
cdr3_nt: TGTGCCAGCAGCCAATTGCCGGGTATCACAGATACGCAGTATTTT
cdr3_aa: CASSQLPGITDTQYF

v_call: TRBV5-1
d_call: -
j_call: TRBJ1-2
clone_size: -
cdr3_nt: TGCGCCAGCAGCTTGGAGGACAGTCTCTATGGCTACACCTTC
cdr3_aa: CASSLEDSLYGYTF

v_call: TRBV6-1
d_call: -
j_call: TRBJ2-5
clone_size: -
cdr3_nt: TGTGCCAGCAGTGGCGGGGGCCTGGGGAACTTCGAGACCCAGTACTTC
cdr3_aa: CASSGGGLGNFETQYF

v_call: TRBV6-2/TRBV6-3
d_call: TRBD1
j_call: TRBJ2-2
clone_size: -
cdr3_nt: TGTGCCAGCAGTCGACAGGGGGATACCGGGGAGCTGTTTTTT
cdr3_aa: CASSRQGDTGELFF

v_call: TRBV18
d_call: TRBD2
j_call: TRBJ2-1
clone_size: -
cdr3_nt: TGTGCCAGCTCACCTCCACTAGCGGGGTTCATAATGAGCTCCTACAATGAGCAGTTCTTC
cdr3_aa: CASSPPLAGFIMSSYNEQFF

v_call: TRBV7-2
d_call: TRBD1
j_call: TRBJ1-5
clone_size: -
cdr3_nt: TGTGCCAGCAGCCCGGGACAGGGGCCCTATAGCAATCAGCCCCAGCATTTT
cdr3_aa: CASSPGQGPYSNQPQHF

v_call: TRBV3-1/TRBV3-2
d_call: -
j_call: TRBJ1-2
clone_size: -
cdr3_nt: TGTGCCAGCAGCCCGTCGTGGCGGGGGGACTATGGCTACACCTTC
cdr3_aa: CASSPSWRGDYGYTF

v_call: TRBV29-1
d_call: TRBD1
j_call: TRBJ2-3
clone_size: -
cdr3_nt: TGCAGCGTTCGGACAGGGGGGAATACAGATACGCAGTATTTT
cdr3_aa: CSVRTGGNTDTQYF

v_call: TRBV4-2
d_call: -
j_call: TRBJ2-3
clone_size: -
cdr3_nt: TGTGCCAGCAGCCCCCGGGCCGGGGGTTCCACGGATACGCAGTATTTT
cdr3_aa: CASSPRAGGSTDTQYF

v_call: TRBV24-1
d_call: TRBD1
j_call: TRBJ1-2
clone_size: -
cdr3_nt: TGTGCCACCAGTGATTGGAGTCAGGGGGAATATGGCTACACCTTC
cdr3_aa: CATSDWSQGEYGYTF

v_call: TRBV19
d_call: TRBD1
j_call: TRBJ1-4
clone_size: -
cdr3_nt: TGTGCCAGTAGTCCGATTCCCGGGACAGGGGCGTCTAATGAAAAACTGTTTTTT
cdr3_aa: CASSPIPGTGASNEKLFF

v_call: TRBV6-5
d_call: TRBD2
j_call: TRBJ2-7
clone_size: few
cdr3_nt: TGTGCCAGCAGCGGCGGGGGGGGTCGGGAGCAGTACTTC
cdr3_aa: CASSGGGGREQYF

v_call: TRBV19
d_call: TRBD1
j_call: TRBJ1-1
clone_size: -
cdr3_nt: TGTGCCAGTCATATCCGGACAGGGGACACTGAAGCTTTCTTT
cdr3_aa: CASHIRTGDTEAFF

v_call: TRBV18
d_call: -
j_call: TRBJ2-1
clone_size: -
cdr3_nt: TGTGCCAGCTCACCATCTAGCGCCTACTACAATGAGCAGTTCTTC
cdr3_aa: CASSPSSAYYNEQFF

v_call: TRBV10-1
d_call: -
j_call: TRBJ1-2
clone_size: once
cdr3_nt: TGCGCCAGCAGTGAGCAATGGCGGATCACCTTC
cdr3_aa: CASSEQWRITF

v_call: TRBV7-2
d_call: -
j_call: TRBJ1-5
clone_size: -
cdr3_nt: TGTGCCAGCAGCACTGACAGAAATCAGCCCCAGCATTTT
cdr3_aa: CASSTDRNQPQHF

v_call: TRBV3-1/TRBV3-2
d_call: -
j_call: TRBJ1-5
clone_size: -
cdr3_nt: TGTGCCAGCAGCCAAGAAATAGGGGGCAATCAGCCCCAGCATTTT
cdr3_aa: CASSQEIGGNQPQHF

v_call: TRBV27
d_call: -
j_call: TRBJ2-7
clone_size: -
cdr3_nt: TGTGCCAGCAGTTTTTTAGGTATACGGAGTGGGAGCTACGAGCAGTACTTC
cdr3_aa: CASSFLGIRSGSYEQYF

v_call: TRBV6-5
d_call: -
j_call: TRBJ1-2
clone_size: -
cdr3_nt: TGTGCCAGCAGTAGCCAGGTCTATGGCTACACCTTC
cdr3_aa: CASSSQVYGYTF

v_call: TRBV5-5
d_call: -
j_call: TRBJ2-5
clone_size: -
cdr3_nt: TGTGCCAGCGGGCGGGCCTTACTCCAAGAGACCCAGTACTTC
cdr3_aa: CASGRALLQETQYF

v_call: TRBV11-3
d_call: -
j_call: TRBJ1-1
clone_size: -
cdr3_nt: TGTGCCAGCAGCCAGACAGGGAACACTGAAGCTTTCTTT
cdr3_aa: CASSQTGNTEAFF

v_call: TRBV20-1
d_call: TRBD1
j_call: TRBJ1-4
clone_size: -
cdr3_nt: TGCAGTGCTAGTCGGGACAGCGGCGCAACTAATGAAAAACTGTTTTTT
cdr3_aa: CSASRDSGATNEKLFF

v_call: TRBV6-2/TRBV6-3
d_call: -
j_call: TRBJ1-2
clone_size: -
cdr3_nt: TGTGCCAGCAGTTACAGAGGTGTCTATGGCTACACCTTC
cdr3_aa: CASSYRGVYGYTF

v_call: TRBV19
d_call: TRBD1
j_call: TRBJ2-3
clone_size: -
cdr3_nt: TGTGCCAGTCGACAGGGGGCAGATAGCACAGATACGCAGTATTTT
cdr3_aa: CASRQGADSTDTQYF

v_call: TRBV28
d_call: -
j_call: TRBJ1-2
clone_size: -
cdr3_nt: TGTGCCAGCAGTTTGCGAGGGGGAGGCTACACCTTC
cdr3_aa: CASSLRGGGYTF

v_call: TRBV19
d_call: -
j_call: TRBJ1-6
clone_size: -
cdr3_nt: TGTGCCAGTAGTATCAGCGGGGGGTATTCACCCCTCCACTTT
cdr3_aa: CASSISGGYSPLHF

v_call: TRBV19
d_call: TRBD1
j_call: TRBJ2-1
clone_size: -
cdr3_nt: TGTGCCAGTAGTATTTCCTCGGGACAGCTCTACAATGAGCAGTTCTTC
cdr3_aa: CASSISSGQLYNEQFF

v_call: TRBV11-3
d_call: -
j_call: TRBJ2-7
clone_size: -
cdr3_nt: TGTGCCAGCAGTTTTGACAGTACCTACGAGCAGTACTTC
cdr3_aa: CASSFDSTYEQYF

v_call: TRBV12-5
d_call: TRBD1
j_call: TRBJ1-3
clone_size: -
cdr3_nt: TGTGCCTCCTCATTTGACAGGGAAGAGGAGGATGGAGGATGGCCTCGAAACACCATATATTTT
cdr3_aa: CASSFDREEEDGGWPRNTIYF

v_call: TRBV3-1/TRBV3-2
d_call: -
j_call: TRBJ1-4
clone_size: -
cdr3_nt: TGTGCCAGCAGCCAAGCCGACAAGGACCGGAGGAAACTGTTTTTT
cdr3_aa: CASSQADKDRRKLFF

v_call: TRBV27
d_call: -
j_call: TRBJ1-5
clone_size: -
cdr3_nt: TGTGCCAGCAGACCCGGGAGAAATCAGCCCCAGCATTTT
cdr3_aa: CASRPGRNQPQHF

v_call: TRBV5-5
d_call: TRBD1
j_call: TRBJ1-1
clone_size: once
cdr3_nt: TGTGCCAGCAGCTTCGGACAGGGCCTCATGAACACTGAAGCTTTCTTT
cdr3_aa: CASSFGQGLMNTEAFF

v_call: TRBV28
d_call: TRBD2
j_call: TRBJ2-1
clone_size: once
cdr3_nt: TGTGCCAGCAGTAAACCCGGGACTAGCGGGGTTAATGAGCAGTTCTTC
cdr3_aa: CASSKPGTSGVNEQFF

v_call: TRBV29-1
d_call: -
j_call: TRBJ2-7
clone_size: -
cdr3_nt: TGCAGCGTCCGCGGCCCCAACTACGAGCAGTACTTC
cdr3_aa: CSVRGPNYEQYF

v_call: TRBV15
d_call: TRBD1
j_call: TRBJ1-2
clone_size: -
cdr3_nt: TGTGCCACCAGCCGAGGACAGGGCATCTATGGCTACACCTTC
cdr3_aa: CATSRGQGIYGYTF

v_call: TRBV7-9
d_call: -
j_call: TRBJ1-3
clone_size: once
cdr3_nt: TGTGCCAGCAGCACCAGGGAAACTGGAAACACCATATATTTT
cdr3_aa: CASSTRETGNTIYF

v_call: TRBV2
d_call: -
j_call: TRBJ1-4
clone_size: -
cdr3_nt: TGTGCCAGCAGGGCCCCGAGGTATAGGGGAAAAGAAAAACTGTTTTTT
cdr3_aa: CASRAPRYRGKEKLFF